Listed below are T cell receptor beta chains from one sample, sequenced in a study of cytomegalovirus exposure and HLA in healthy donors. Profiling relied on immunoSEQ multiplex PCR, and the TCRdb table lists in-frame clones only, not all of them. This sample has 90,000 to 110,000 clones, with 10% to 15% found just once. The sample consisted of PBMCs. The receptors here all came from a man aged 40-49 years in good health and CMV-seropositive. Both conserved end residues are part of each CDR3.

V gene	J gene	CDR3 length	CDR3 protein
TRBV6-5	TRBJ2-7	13	CASHLAGSMEQYF
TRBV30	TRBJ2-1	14	CAWRTGLADNEQFF
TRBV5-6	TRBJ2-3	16	CASSLVGTGGTDTQYF
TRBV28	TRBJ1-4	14	CASSTWDPAGKLFF
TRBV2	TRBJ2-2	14	CASKAETNTGELFF
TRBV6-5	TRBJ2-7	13	CASGTGGPIEQYF
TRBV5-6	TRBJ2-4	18	CASSPFSGRLLAKNIQYF
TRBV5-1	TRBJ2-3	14	CASSLEAGTDTQYF
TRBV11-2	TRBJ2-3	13	CASSLGQGDTQYF
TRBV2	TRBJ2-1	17	CASSFSGSTLSYNEQFF
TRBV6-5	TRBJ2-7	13	CASRGQTLYEQYF
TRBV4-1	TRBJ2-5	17	CASSQAVASGRQETQYF
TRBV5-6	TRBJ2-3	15	CASSLSEFSTDTQYF
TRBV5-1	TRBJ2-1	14	CASSPQTSELKGFF
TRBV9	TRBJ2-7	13	CASSYRDRGEQYF
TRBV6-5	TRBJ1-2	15	CASSYDDRGLYGYTF
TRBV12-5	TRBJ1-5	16	CASGLGQGLSNQPQHF
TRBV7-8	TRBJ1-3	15	CASSLPSGSGNTIYF
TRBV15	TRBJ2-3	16	CATSRGGTSGDDTQYF
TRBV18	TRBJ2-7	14	CASSPKTDSYEQYF
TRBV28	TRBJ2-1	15	CASRVSGRRNNEQFF
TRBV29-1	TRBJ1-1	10	CSARQTEAFF
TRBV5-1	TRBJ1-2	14	CASSQDSPNYGYTF
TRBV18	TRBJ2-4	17	CASSPNSGALTKNIQYF
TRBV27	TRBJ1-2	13	CASTNTGSDGYTF
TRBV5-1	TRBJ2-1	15	CASSLGDRSYNEQFF
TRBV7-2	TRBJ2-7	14	CASSLDSTNYEQYF
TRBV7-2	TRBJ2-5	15	CASSLGGGGQETQYF
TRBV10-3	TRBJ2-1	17	CAISEPRGLAGDNEQFF
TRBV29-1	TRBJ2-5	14	CSVVLGRGGETQYF
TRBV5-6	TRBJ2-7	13	CASSPTGSYEQYF
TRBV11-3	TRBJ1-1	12	CASSFGDTEAFF
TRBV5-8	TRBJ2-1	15	CASSLALAGVNEQFF
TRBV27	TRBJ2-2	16	CASSFGSTPLTGELFF
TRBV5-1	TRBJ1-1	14	CASSGGQGNTEAFF
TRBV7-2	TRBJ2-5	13	CASSWGLEETQYF
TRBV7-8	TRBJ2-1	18	CASSLPFRAGGVYNEQFF
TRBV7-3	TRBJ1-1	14	CASSATPGGTEAFF
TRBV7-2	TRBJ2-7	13	CASSTRQGSEQYF
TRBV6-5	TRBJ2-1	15	CASSYARLSYNEQFF
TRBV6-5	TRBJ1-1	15	CASSYSSVVDTEAFF
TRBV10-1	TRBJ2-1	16	CASSSVRGARDNEQFF
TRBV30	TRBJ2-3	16	CAWSRDRVGSTDTQYF
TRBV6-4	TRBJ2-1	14	CASRRGSSYNEQFF
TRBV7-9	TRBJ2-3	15	CASSFGLAAADTQYF
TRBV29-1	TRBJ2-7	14	CSGSLAGDSYEQYF
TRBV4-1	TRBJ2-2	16	CASSLGVVGSTGELFF
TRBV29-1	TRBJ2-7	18	CSASGQGGSGSTYNEQYF
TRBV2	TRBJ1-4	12	CASSVDRERLFF
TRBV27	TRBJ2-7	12	CASSLQGYEQYF
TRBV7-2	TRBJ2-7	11	CASSATYEQYF
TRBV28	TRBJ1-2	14	CASSATSDRDGYTF